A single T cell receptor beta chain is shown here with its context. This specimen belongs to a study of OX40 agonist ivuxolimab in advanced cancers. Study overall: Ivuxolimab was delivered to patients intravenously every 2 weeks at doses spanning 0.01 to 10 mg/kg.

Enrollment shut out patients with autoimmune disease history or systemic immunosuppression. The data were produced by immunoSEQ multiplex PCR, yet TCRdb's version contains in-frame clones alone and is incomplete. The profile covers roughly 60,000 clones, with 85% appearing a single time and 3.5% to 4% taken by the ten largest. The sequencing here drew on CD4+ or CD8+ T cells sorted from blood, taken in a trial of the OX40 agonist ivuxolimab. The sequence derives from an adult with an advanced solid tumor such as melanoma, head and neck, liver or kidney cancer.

DNA for the CDR3: TGTGCCAGCAGTTACCAAGACAGGGCCGGGGCCAACGTCCTGACTTTC. Translated, it gives CASSYQDRAGANVLTF. The rearrangement links TRBV27 to TRBJ2-6, with TRBD1 matching over 7 bases. Germline V lookup: CDR1 MNHEY, CDR2 SMNVEV (reference sequence). Trimming took 4 bases from V and 4 from J; bases not matched to a gene: 7. CDR3 length equals 16 residues.